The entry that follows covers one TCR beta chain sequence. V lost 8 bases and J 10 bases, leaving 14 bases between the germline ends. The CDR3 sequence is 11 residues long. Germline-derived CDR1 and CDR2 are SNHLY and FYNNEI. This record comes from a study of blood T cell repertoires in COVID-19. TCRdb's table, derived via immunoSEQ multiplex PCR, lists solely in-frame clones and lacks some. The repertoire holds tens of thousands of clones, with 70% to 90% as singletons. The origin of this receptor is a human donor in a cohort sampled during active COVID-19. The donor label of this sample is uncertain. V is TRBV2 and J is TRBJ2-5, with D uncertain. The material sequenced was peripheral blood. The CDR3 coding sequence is TGTGCCAGCCTCGACTGGTTTCTCCAGTACTTC. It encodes CASLDWFLQYF.